This TCR beta chain was captured in a study of blood T cell repertoires in COVID-19. Study at large: Sites in the United States, Italy and Spain provided acute and convalescent COVID-19 samples.

Per germline, CDR1 SGHRS and CDR2 YFSETQ. With 5 bases removed from V and 0 bases from J, the gap between germline ends came to 9 bases. CDR3 length equals 14 residues. This clone showed up just a few times. Some clones are missing from TCRdb's copy, which holds only in-frame ones; the method was immunoSEQ multiplex PCR. The sample has some 200,000 clones, more than 75% seen once; the top ten hold approximately 4%. The TCR originated in a man aged 18-30 years with active or convalescent COVID-19. V gene TRBV5-1 combines with J gene TRBJ2-1; a possible D gene is TRBD2 (6 bases). Sample: peripheral blood. This CDR3 is CASRFGGSYNEQFF. The CDR3 bases are TGCGCCAGCAGGTTCGGGGGCTCCTACAATGAGCAGTTCTTC.